This T cell receptor (beta chain) appears in the sequencing data of a study of cytomegalovirus exposure and HLA in healthy donors. Study outcomes and limitations: Rarity marked most TCR sequences, yet some public TCRs occurred in many donors.

The donors were in the roughly 110-subject validation cohort; that cohort was separate from the roughly 700-subject first cohort. In regard to this clone: What it binds is not known.

This CDR3 region has 18 residues. The protocol was immunoSEQ multiplex PCR, while the TCRdb copy is restricted to in-frame clones and leaves out a portion. The repertoire holds fewer than 120,000 clones, with about nine tenths as singletons. The sample consisted of PBMCs. The chain couples TRBV21-1 to TRBJ2-1; TRBD2 is the table's D call and was not checked against the DNA. TRBV21-1 is a pseudogene. The receptor was isolated from a woman in her late teens or twenties in good health and CMV-seronegative. CDR3 protein: CASSKAKKLAGVANEQFF. CDR3 bases: TGTGCCAGCAGCAAAGCGAAAAAACTAGCGGGAGTAGCAAATGAGCAGTTCTTC.